Included here is one TCR beta chain sequence, with context. Per the original methods: Nucleated cell counts were estimated from reference gene primer amplification. Data came from immunoSEQ multiplex PCR; TCRdb stores just in-frame clones and leaves some out. Clonal size and the V and J genes are those of that table, whereas D and trimming came from the DNA. The data show 250,000 to 350,000 clones, nearly 90% seen once. The study drew participants aged about 18 to 95 years from some 23 US areas. The data were taken from a study of blood T cell repertoires in COVID-19. Study-wide background: Spain, Italy and the United States supplied samples that represented acute and convalescent COVID-19.

The TCR comes from a woman in her 30s who had recovered from COVID-19. Sequencing used PBMCs or T cells enriched from blood (not recorded which).

CDR3 protein: CASTGETQYF. CDR3 sequence (DNA): TGTGCCAGCACCGGGGAGACCCAGTACTTC. This rearrangement joins TRBV9 to TRBJ2-5; D ambiguous. Germline V gives CDR1 SGDLS, CDR2 YYNGEE. CDR3 length: 10 amino acids. The germline V and J ends were trimmed by 6 bases and 5 bases, with 5 bases remaining between them.